This TCR beta chain appears in the sequencing data of a study of T cells after yellow fever vaccination. Trimming took 2 bases from V and 2 from J; bases not matched to a gene: 3. CDR3 length: 15 residues. Germline V gene lookup returns CDR1 SGDLS and CDR2 YYNGEE. General observations from the study: Most primary-vaccination clones reappeared after the booster (about 97% CD4, about 90% CD8).

Of note for this clonotype: Its antigen remains unknown.

TCRdb fed the 5' RACE reads into MiXCR, producing one record per CDR3 protein. The data hold a few hundred thousand distinct CDR3 sequences, with 3% to 4.5% observed a single time. This receptor was obtained from a man between 18 and 29 years old who received the YFV17D yellow fever vaccine. The sequenced sample was PBMCs, obtained 5 days after the yellow fever booster vaccination. The V and J genes are TRBV9 and TRBJ1-3; TRBD1 agrees at 8 bases. Here the CDR3 reads CASSVQGATGNTIYF. The CDR3 DNA reads TGTGCCAGCAGCGTGCAGGGGGCGACTGGAAACACCATATATTTT.